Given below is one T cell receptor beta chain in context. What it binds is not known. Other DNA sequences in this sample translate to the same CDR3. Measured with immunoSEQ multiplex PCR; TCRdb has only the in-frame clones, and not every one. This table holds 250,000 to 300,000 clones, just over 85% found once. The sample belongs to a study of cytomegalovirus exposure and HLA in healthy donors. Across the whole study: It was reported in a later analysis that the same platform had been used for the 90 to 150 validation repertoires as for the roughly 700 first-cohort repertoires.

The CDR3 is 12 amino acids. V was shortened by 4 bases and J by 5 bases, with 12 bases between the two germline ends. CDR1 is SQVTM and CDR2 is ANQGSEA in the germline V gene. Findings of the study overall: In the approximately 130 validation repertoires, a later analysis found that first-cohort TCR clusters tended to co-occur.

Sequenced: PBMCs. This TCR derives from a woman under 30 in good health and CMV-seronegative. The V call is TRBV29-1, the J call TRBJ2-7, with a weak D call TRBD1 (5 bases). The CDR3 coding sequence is TGCAGCGTTGGGCAGGGTTCCCACGAGCAGTACTTC. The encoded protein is CSVGQGSHEQYF.